The TCR beta chain under discussion was sequenced for a study of beta chain features in type 1 diabetes. The trim removed 5 bases at V and 2 bases at J, leaving 4 bases unmatched. CDR1 and CDR2 (germline): SEHNR, FQNEAQ (reference sequence). The CDR3 spans 16 residues. Study outcomes and limitations: Across all four CD4+ subsets, people with type 1 diabetes showed modestly shorter TCRB CDR3s. The similarity of naive, central memory and Treg TCRB repertoires appeared greater among patients than among healthy donors.

Each sorted fraction was over 95% pure. A word on this clone: As yet, its antigen is unknown.

TCRB transcripts that were expressed got sequenced, as all of the isolated RNA had been reverse transcribed. The repertoire was sequenced with immunoSEQ multiplex PCR; TCRdb's copy has only in-frame clones and lacks some. The table has about 470,000 clones, around 28% seen once. The chain combines TRBV7-9 with TRBJ2-3; TRBD2 matches 13 bases. Sequenced material: naive CD4+ T cells from blood. This TCR derives from a young man in good health. CDR3 sequence (DNA): TGTGCCAGCAGCCGACTAGCGGGAGGAGACACAGATACGCAGTATTTT. It encodes CASSRLAGGDTDTQYF.